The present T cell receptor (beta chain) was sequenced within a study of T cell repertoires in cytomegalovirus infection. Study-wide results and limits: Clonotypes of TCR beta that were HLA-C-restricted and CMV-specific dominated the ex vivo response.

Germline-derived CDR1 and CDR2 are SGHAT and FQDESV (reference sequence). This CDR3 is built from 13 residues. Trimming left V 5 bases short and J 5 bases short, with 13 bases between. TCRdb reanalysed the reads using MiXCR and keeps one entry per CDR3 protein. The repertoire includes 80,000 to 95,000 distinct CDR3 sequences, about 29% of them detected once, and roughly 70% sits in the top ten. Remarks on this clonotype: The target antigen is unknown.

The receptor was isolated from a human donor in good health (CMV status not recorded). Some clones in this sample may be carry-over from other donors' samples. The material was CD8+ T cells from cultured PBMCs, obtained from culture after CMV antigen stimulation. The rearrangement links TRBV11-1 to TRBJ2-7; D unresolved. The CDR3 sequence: CASSPNYGDEQYF. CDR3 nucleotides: TGTGCCAGCAGCCCTAACTATGGCGACGAGCAGTACTTC.